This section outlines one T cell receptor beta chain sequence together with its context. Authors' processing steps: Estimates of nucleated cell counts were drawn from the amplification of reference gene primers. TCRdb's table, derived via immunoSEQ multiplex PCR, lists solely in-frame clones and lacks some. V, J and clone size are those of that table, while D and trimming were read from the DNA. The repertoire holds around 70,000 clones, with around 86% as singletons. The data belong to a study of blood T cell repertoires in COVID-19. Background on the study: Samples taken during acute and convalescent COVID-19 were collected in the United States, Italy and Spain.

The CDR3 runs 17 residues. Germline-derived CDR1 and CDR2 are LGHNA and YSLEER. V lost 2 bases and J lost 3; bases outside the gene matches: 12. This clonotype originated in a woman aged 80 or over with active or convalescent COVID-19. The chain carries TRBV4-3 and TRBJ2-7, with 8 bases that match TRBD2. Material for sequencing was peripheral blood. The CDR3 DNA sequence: TGCGCCAGCAGCCAAATTTCTATGCGGGGGGCCCACTACGAGCAGTACTTC. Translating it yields CASSQISMRGAHYEQYF.